A selection of T cell receptor beta chains follows, all from one sample in a study of cytomegalovirus exposure and HLA in healthy donors. Measured with immunoSEQ multiplex PCR; TCRdb has only the in-frame clones, and not every one. The sample yields nearly 200,000 clones, about 90% seen once. Material for sequencing was PBMCs. These receptors originate from a man aged 30 to 45 in good health and CMV-seronegative. Both conserved end residues are part of each CDR3. Fields, in order: V gene, D gene, J gene, CDR3 protein, CDR3 DNA. The D gene is left open where the match is weak.

>TRBV5-5|NA|TRBJ2-7
CASSPRVARGYEQYF
TGTGCCAGCAGCCCCCGGGTAGCCCGGGGCTACGAGCAGTACTTC
>TRBV29-1|NA|TRBJ2-7
CSVDGGSPYEQYF
TGCAGCGTTGATGGAGGGTCACCCTACGAGCAGTACTTC
>TRBV19|NA|TRBJ2-7
CASSIRAPSYEQYF
TGTGCCAGTAGTATCAGGGCCCCCTCCTACGAGCAGTACTTC
>TRBV28|NA|TRBJ1-3
CASRDSSTSGNTIYF
TGTGCCAGCAGGGACAGCTCTACCTCTGGAAACACCATATATTTT
>TRBV19|NA|TRBJ1-5
CASKVHSSNQPQHF
TGTGCCAGTAAAGTCCACAGCAGCAATCAGCCCCAGCATTTT
>TRBV28|NA|TRBJ2-7
CASNRGGALAEVEQYF
TGTGCCAGCAACCGCGGAGGGGCCCTCGCTGAGGTCGAGCAGTACTTC
>TRBV19|NA|TRBJ1-1
CASSTPPGQGPEAFF
TGTGCCAGTAGTACCCCACCAGGGCAGGGCCCTGAAGCTTTCTTT
>TRBV6-5|TRBD2|TRBJ2-7
CASKGGLAASYEQYF
TGTGCCAGCAAGGGGGGACTAGCGGCGTCCTACGAGCAGTACTTC
>TRBV7-9|NA|TRBJ2-3
CASSSPPYPDTQYF
TGTGCCAGCAGCTCTCCCCCCTACCCAGATACGCAGTATTTT
>TRBV5-1|NA|TRBJ2-7
CASSLRGGYEQYF
TGCGCCAGCAGCTTGAGAGGGGGCTACGAGCAGTACTTC
>TRBV7-7|TRBD1|TRBJ2-5
CASSLGQGIQETQYF
TGTGCTAGCAGCTTAGGACAGGGTATCCAAGAGACCCAGTACTTC
>TRBV4-1|NA|TRBJ2-3
CASSQEPASSRTDTQYF
TGCGCCAGCAGCCAAGAACCGGCTAGCTCTCGCACAGATACGCAGTATTTT
>TRBV4-2|TRBD1|TRBJ1-4
CASSPDDRGAYPTNEKLFF
TGTGCCAGCAGCCCCGACGACAGGGGGGCGTACCCAACTAATGAAAAACTGTTTTTT
>TRBV28|NA|TRBJ1-1
CASSPRGGVANTEAFF
TGTGCCAGCAGTCCACGAGGGGGGGTTGCGAACACTGAAGCTTTCTTT
>TRBV7-9|TRBD1|TRBJ2-2
CASSIRDRGSGGELFF
TGTGCCAGCAGCATCCGGGACAGGGGATCTGGCGGGGAGCTGTTTTTT